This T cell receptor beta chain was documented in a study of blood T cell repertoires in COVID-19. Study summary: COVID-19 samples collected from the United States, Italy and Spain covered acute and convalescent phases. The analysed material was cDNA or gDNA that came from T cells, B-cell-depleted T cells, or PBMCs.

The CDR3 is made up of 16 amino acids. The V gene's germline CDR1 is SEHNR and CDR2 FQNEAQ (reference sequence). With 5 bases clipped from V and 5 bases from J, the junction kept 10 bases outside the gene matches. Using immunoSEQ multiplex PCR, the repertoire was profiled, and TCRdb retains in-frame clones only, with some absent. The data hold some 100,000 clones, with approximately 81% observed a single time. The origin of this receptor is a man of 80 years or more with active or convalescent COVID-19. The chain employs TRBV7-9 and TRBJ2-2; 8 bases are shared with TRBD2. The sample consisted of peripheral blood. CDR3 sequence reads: CASSPREGKKTGELFF. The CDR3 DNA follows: TGTGCCAGCAGCCCCCGGGAGGGGAAGAAGACCGGGGAGCTGTTTTTT.